This TCR beta chain came from a study of blood T cell repertoires in COVID-19. Sequenced by immunoSEQ multiplex PCR; TCRdb stores in-frame clones only, minus some. This sample carries about 170,000 clones, approximately 74% of them seen once, and the ten largest clones take 3%. Trimming shortened V by 5 bases and J by 1 base, and 20 bases separated the two germline ends. Germline loops: CDR1 MDHEN, CDR2 SYDVKM. The CDR3 extends over 17 amino acids. The receptor's source is a woman of 80 years or more with acute or convalescent COVID-19. V and J are TRBV28 and TRBJ1-2; the D gene is possibly TRBD1 (5 bases). Sequenced: peripheral blood. As DNA, the CDR3 is TGTGCCAGCAGTCCCCGGCTCGGCAGGGCGTTTAACTATGGCTACACCTTC. This translates into CASSPRLGRAFNYGYTF.